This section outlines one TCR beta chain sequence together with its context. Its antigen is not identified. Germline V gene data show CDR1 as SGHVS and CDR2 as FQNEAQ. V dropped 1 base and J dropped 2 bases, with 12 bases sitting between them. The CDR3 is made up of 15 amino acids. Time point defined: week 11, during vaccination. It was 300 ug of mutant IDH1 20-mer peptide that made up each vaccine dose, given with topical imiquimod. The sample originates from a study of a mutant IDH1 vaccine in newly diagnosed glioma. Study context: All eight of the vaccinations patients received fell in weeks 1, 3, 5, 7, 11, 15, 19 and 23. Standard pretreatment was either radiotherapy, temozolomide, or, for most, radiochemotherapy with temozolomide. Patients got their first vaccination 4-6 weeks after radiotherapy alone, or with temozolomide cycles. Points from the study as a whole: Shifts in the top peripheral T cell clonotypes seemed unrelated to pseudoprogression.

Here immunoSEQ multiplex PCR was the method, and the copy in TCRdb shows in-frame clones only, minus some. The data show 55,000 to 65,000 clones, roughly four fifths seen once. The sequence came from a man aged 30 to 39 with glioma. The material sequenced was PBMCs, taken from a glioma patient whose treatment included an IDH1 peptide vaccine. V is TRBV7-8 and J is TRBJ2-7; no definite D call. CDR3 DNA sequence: TGTGCCAGCAGCTTAGGCTGGCAGCCGACCTACGAGCAGTACTTC. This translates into CASSLGWQPTYEQYF.